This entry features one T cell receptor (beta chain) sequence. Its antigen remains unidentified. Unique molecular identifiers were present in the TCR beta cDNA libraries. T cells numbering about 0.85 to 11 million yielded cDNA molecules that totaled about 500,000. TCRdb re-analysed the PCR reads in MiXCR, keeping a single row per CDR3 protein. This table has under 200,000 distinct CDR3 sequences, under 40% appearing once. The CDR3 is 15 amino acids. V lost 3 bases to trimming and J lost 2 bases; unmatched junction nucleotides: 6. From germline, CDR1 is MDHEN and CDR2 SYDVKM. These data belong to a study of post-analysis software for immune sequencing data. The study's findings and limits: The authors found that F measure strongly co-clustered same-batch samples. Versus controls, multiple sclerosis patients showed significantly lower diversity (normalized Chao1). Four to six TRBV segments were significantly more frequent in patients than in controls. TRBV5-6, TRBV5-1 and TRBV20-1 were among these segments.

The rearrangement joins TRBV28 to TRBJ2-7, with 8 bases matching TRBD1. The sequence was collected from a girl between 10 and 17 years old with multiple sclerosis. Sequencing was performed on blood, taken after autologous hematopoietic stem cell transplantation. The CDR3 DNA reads TGTGCCAGCAGTTTCCAGGGGGCGATCCCCTACGAGCAGTACTTC. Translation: CASSFQGAIPYEQYF.